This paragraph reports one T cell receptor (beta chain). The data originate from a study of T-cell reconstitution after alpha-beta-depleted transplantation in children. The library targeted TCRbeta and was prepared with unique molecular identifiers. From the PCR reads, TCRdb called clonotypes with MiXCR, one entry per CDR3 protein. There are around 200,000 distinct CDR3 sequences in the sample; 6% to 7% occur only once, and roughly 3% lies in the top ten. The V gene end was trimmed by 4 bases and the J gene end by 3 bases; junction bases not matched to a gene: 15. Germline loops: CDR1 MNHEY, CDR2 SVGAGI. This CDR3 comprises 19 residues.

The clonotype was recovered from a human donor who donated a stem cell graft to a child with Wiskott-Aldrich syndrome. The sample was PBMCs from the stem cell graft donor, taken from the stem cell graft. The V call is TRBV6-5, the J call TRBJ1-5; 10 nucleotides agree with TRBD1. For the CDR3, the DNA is TGTGCCAGCAGTTTACGGGGGACAGGGGATCGGAGCAACAATCAGCCCCAGCATTTT. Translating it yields CASSLRGTGDRSNNQPQHF.